The 26 T cell receptor beta chains given below trace back to one sample, sequenced in a study of T-cell reconstitution after alpha-beta-depleted transplantation in children (dated by TCRdb to 2016 to 2017). Receptor libraries were prepared by PCR. TCRdb names Illumina HiSeq 2500 as the instrument used. Molecular barcoding was employed in the preparation of TCR libraries, with unique molecular identifiers being used to normalize TCRbeta repertoire quantification. TCRdb reprocessed the public reads (quality trimming at Q25 with fastp, clone calling with MiXCR) and kept in-frame beta chains. Each entry is one CDR3 protein sequence, shown with its most common DNA and genes. This sample gives about 610,000 distinct CDR3 sequences in total; 10% to 13% of them show up just once. The ten largest clones capture around 4% of the sample. This specimen was PBMCs from the stem cell graft donor, taken from the stem cell graft. Source of these receptors: a human donor who donated a stem cell graft to a child with acute myeloid leukemia.

This chain joins TRBV7-8 and TRBJ2-1; 12 nucleotides match TRBD2. Per germline, CDR1 SGHVS and CDR2 FQNEAQ. Germline trimming cut 2 bases from V and 7 bases from J; bases unmatched to any gene: 3. The CDR3 totals 15 residues. The CDR3 DNA sequence: TGTGCCAGCAGCTTATTTCTAGCGGGAGGGAATGAGCAGTTCTTC. It specifies CASSLFLAGGNEQFF.

This clonotype was seen repeatedly, ten times or more. The chain links TRBV20-1 to TRBJ2-3; D is unclear. The CDR3 runs to 12 residues. CDR1 is DFQATT and CDR2 is SNEGSKA in the germline V gene (reference sequence). CDR3 amino acids: CSGPSRFDTQYF. The CDR3, as DNA: TGCAGCGGGCCCTCGAGGTTCGATACGCAGTATTTT.

This clonotype was seen many times. J is TRBJ2-1 and V is TRBV15; TRBD1 is a possible D gene (6 bases). The CDR3 length is 16 residues. Germline-derived CDR1 and CDR2 are LNHNV and YYDKDF (reference sequence). With 3 bases removed from V and 10 bases from J, the gap between germline ends came to 22 bases. The CDR3 DNA sequence: TGTGCCACCAGCAGCCTATTGACTGGGGGCTCGCGGGAGCAGTTCTTC. Its translation: CATSSLLTGGSREQFF.

The rearrangement links TRBV3-1 to TRBJ2-7; D is possibly TRBD1 or TRBD2 (7 bases each). Trimming pared 1 base from V and 2 bases from J, leaving 9 bases between. CDR3 size: 14 residues. The germline CDR1 and CDR2 sequences are LGHDT and YNNKEL (reference sequence). The CDR3 bases are TGTGCCAGCAGCCAAGCAGGGGGGGCCTACGAGCAGTACTTC. It encodes CASSQAGGAYEQYF.

This sequence joins TRBV5-1 and TRBJ2-7; 10 nucleotides match TRBD1. CDR1 SGHRS and CDR2 YFSETQ come from the germline V gene. The CDR3 is 14 amino acids. The V gene end was trimmed by 4 bases and the J gene end by 5 bases; junction bases not matched to a gene: 6. This chain's CDR3 is CASSTDRGFDEQYF. In DNA, the CDR3 is TGCGCCAGCAGCACGGACAGGGGGTTCGACGAGCAGTACTTC. Using reference TRBV5-1 and TRBJ2-7 for the parts outside the CDR3, the full variable domain is KAGVTQTPRYLIKTRGQQVTLSCSPISGHRSVSWYQQTPGQGLQFLFEYFSETQRNKGNFPGRFSGRQFSNSRSEMNVSTLELGDSALYLCASSTDRGFDEQYFGPGTRLTVT.

This clonotype appeared many times. The chain links TRBV3-1 to TRBJ2-7; no definite D call. Germline V gene data show CDR1 as LGHDT and CDR2 as YNNKEL (reference sequence). V was trimmed by 2 bases and J by 1 base, leaving 15 bases between them. The CDR3 is 16 residues long. CDR3 loop: CASSQTPQLLSYEQYF. The CDR3 DNA reads as TGTGCCAGCAGCCAAACGCCACAGCTACTTTCCTACGAGCAGTACTTC.

The chain couples TRBV29-1 to TRBJ2-3; weak D call: TRBD1 (6 bases). Germline CDR1 SQVTM, CDR2 ANQGSEA. The CDR3 totals 14 residues. Trimming stripped 5 bases from V and 0 bases from J, with 12 bases between. The CDR3 DNA is TGCAGCGTTACAGGGTCCCCTAGCACAGATACGCAGTATTTT. Translation gives CSVTGSPSTDTQYF.

V and J are TRBV20-1 and TRBJ2-3, with 13 bases matching TRBD2. The V segment lost 6 bases and the J segment 10 bases; nucleotides outside the gene matches: 16. This CDR3 is 16 amino acids long. Germline V gives CDR1 DFQATT, CDR2 SNEGSKA (reference sequence). CDR3 loop: CSAISREGLAGTAQYF. The CDR3 nucleotides are TGCAGTGCCATAAGCCGGGAGGGACTAGCGGGAACCGCGCAGTATTTT.

Points on this clonotype: It is likely a read error, because the conserved phenylalanine at the end of the CDR3 is missing. V is TRBV5-6 and J is TRBJ1-1, with 9 bases lining up with TRBD1. This CDR3 is built from 15 residues. Trimming at V came to 2 bases and at J to 7 bases, leaving 9 bases not matched to a gene. The germline CDR1 and CDR2 sequences are SGHDT and YYEEEE. The DNA of the CDR3 is TGTGCCAGCAGCTTCCCGCACAGGGGGCAGGATGAAGCTTTCTGT. Its protein product is CASSFPHRGQDEAFC.

This clonotype was observed many times. V and J are TRBV5-1 and TRBJ2-5; D gene unclear. Germline V lookup: CDR1 SGHRS, CDR2 YFSETQ. This CDR3 region has 14 residues. Trimming took 4 bases from V and 2 from J, leaving 12 bases between them. In DNA, the CDR3 is TGCGCCAGCAGCCCGGAGACTGTGCAAGAGACCCAGTACTTC. Encoded protein: CASSPETVQETQYF.

A word on this clonotype: Relative to the germline gene, one junction end is altered; a read error may explain this. The V call is TRBV9, the J call TRBJ2-5; 12 bases are a match to TRBD2. The germline gives CDR1 SGDLS, CDR2 YYNGEE. This CDR3 is 16 amino acids long. The CDR3 sequence is CASSVGGLAGQETQDF. The DNA for the CDR3 is TGTGCCAGCAGCGTAGGCGGACTAGCGGGACAAGAGACCCAGGACTTC.

This chain connects TRBV20-1 to TRBJ1-4; D not certain. Germline CDR1 DFQATT, CDR2 SNEGSKA (reference sequence). Trimming removed 3 bases at V and 5 bases at J, with 10 bases between. The CDR3 loop spans 13 amino acids. CDR3 nucleotides: TGCAGTGCTAGTTGGACCCGAAATGAAAAACTGTTTTTT. Protein sequence: CSASWTRNEKLFF.

This clonotype was recorded at least ten times. V gene TRBV11-1 combines with J gene TRBJ2-7; TRBD2 agrees at 14 bases. The CDR3 extends over 18 amino acids. V trimming: 6 bases; J trimming: 5 bases; junction bases outside the gene matches: 15. Germline loops: CDR1 SGHAT, CDR2 FQDESV (reference sequence). The CDR3 is CASRTFTGLAGVSDEQYF. DNA of the CDR3: TGTGCCAGCAGGACTTTCACGGGACTAGCGGGAGTTTCCGACGAGCAGTACTTC.

This clonotype was counted at least ten times. V and J are TRBV20-1 and TRBJ1-1; D possibly corresponds to TRBD1 (5 bases). Germline V gene sequence: CDR1 DFQATT, CDR2 SNEGSKA (reference sequence). Between the trimmed V and J ends, which lost 4 bases and 6 bases, there was a span of 12 bases. CDR3 length equals 12 residues. CDR3 region: CSATDSPPEAFF. The CDR3, as DNA: TGCAGTGCTACCGACAGTCCCCCTGAAGCTTTCTTT.

This clonotype was seen a few times. CDR3 sequence (DNA): TGCAGTGCTTCGTTGACTAGCGGGAAGGTTTACAATGAGCAGTTCTTC. It codes for CSASLTSGKVYNEQFF. The chain joins TRBV20-1 to TRBJ2-1, with TRBD2 matching over 11 bases. CDR1 and CDR2 from the germline V gene are DFQATT and SNEGSKA (reference sequence). This CDR3 spans 16 amino acids. The V segment lost 5 bases and the J segment 4 bases; nucleotides outside the gene matches: 10.

This clonotype was seen more than once but under ten times. V usage is TRBV19 and J usage is TRBJ2-6, with 8 bases aligning to TRBD2. Germline V gives CDR1 LNHDA, CDR2 SQIVND (reference sequence). V lost 3 bases to trimming and J lost 2 bases; unmatched junction nucleotides: 3. This CDR3 spans 16 amino acids. In DNA form, the CDR3 reads TGTGCCAGTAGTATTGGAGCGGGAGCTGGGGCCAACGTCCTGACTTTC. Its protein product is CASSIGAGAGANVLTF.

This clonotype was seen ten or more times. The rearrangement joins TRBV5-1 to TRBJ2-1; TRBD2 aligns across 11 bases. This CDR3 spans 18 amino acids. Germline CDR1 is SGHRS and CDR2 is YFSETQ. After removal of 3 bases from V and 9 bases from J, the junction contained 17 bases not matched to a gene. The CDR3 loop reads CASSSGLAVSPERSEQFF. CDR3 coding DNA: TGCGCCAGCAGCTCGGGACTAGCGGTCTCCCCGGAACGGAGTGAGCAGTTCTTC.

In its sample, this clonotype was seen many times. The chain links TRBV7-9 to TRBJ2-1; 10 bases are a match to TRBD1. Trimming took 3 bases from V and 3 from J; bases not matched to a gene: 2. The CDR3 is 15 amino acids. The germline V gene has CDR1 SEHNR and CDR2 FQNEAQ (reference sequence). CDR3 protein: CASSFRDRGYNEQFF. CDR3 nucleotides: TGTGCCAGCAGCTTCCGGGACAGGGGCTACAATGAGCAGTTCTTC.

This clonotype was counted ten times or more. The rearrangement uses TRBV5-1 and TRBJ2-3; 7 nucleotides line up with TRBD2. J gave up 2 bases and V 6 bases, and 6 bases lay outside the gene matches. Per the germline V gene, CDR1 is SGHRS and CDR2 is YFSETQ. This CDR3 is built from 14 residues. In nucleotides, the CDR3 is TGCGCCAGCACCGGCGGGGGTTCCACAGATACGCAGTATTTT. This encodes CASTGGGSTDTQYF.

This clonotype was picked up many times. The J gene is TRBJ2-3, the V gene TRBV2, with D perhaps TRBD1 (5 bases). Germline V lookup: CDR1 SNHLY, CDR2 FYNNEI. Trimming left V 9 bases short and J 1 base short, with 8 bases between. The CDR3 has 12 residues. This chain's CDR3 is CASGAGTDTQYF. CDR3 in DNA: TGTGCCAGTGGGGCTGGCACAGATACGCAGTATTTT.

The sample holds a few counts of this clonotype. The genes are TRBV21-1 and TRBJ1-5; the D call TRBD1 from the table was never checked on the DNA. TRBV21-1 is designated a pseudogene. The CDR3 sequence is 18 residues long. CDR3 in amino acids: CASSSPRDRGQRGQPQHF. Written as DNA, the CDR3 is TGTGCCAGCAGCTCCCCCCGTGACAGGGGGCAGAGGGGTCAGCCCCAGCATTTT.

Many counts were recorded for this clonotype. CDR3 region: CASSFPSDTQYF. The DNA of the CDR3 is TGTGCCAGCAGTTTCCCATCGGATACGCAGTATTTT. This rearrangement joins TRBV27 to TRBJ2-3; no firm D call. This CDR3 has 12 residues. CDR1 is MNHEY, CDR2 SMNVEV, per germline (reference sequence). Between the trimmed V and J ends, which lost 3 bases and 6 bases, there was a span of 7 bases.

This clonotype has at least ten counts. The rearrangement uses TRBV5-1 and TRBJ2-1, with D possibly TRBD1 on 6 matching bases. This CDR3 has 15 residues. The ends were cut back, 0 bases at V and 4 bases at J, with 11 bases in the middle. CDR1 and CDR2 (germline): SGHRS, YFSETQ. The CDR3 DNA sequence: TGCGCCAGCAGCTTGGATATTGGACAGTACAATGAGCAGTTCTTC. Protein: CASSLDIGQYNEQFF.

This clonotype was found a few times. The V gene is TRBV7-6, the J gene TRBJ2-7; D is perhaps TRBD1 (6 bases). V lost 5 bases and J 6 bases, leaving 14 bases between the germline ends. In germline, CDR1 is SGHVS, CDR2 FNYEAQ. This CDR3 contains 13 residues. CDR3 sequence (DNA): TGTGCCAGCAGCCTGATACAGGGAAGCGAGCAGTACTTC. Its translation: CASSLIQGSEQYF.

This clonotype was seen a few times. This chain links TRBV19 with TRBJ1-5, with a tentative D call TRBD1 (5 bases). This CDR3 is built from 16 residues. V lost 3 bases and J lost 2, with 14 bases in between. Looked up from germline, CDR1 is LNHDA and CDR2 is SQIVND (reference sequence). The CDR3 nucleotides read TGTGCCAGTAGTATGTTCTCGACAGTGGGCAATCAGCCCCAGCATTTT. It yields the protein CASSMFSTVGNQPQHF.

This clonotype was seen many times. The chain couples TRBV4-3 to TRBJ2-7; 8 bases match TRBD1. This CDR3 region has 15 residues. The germline CDR1 and CDR2 sequences are LGHNA and YSLEER. With 2 bases clipped from V and 2 bases from J, the junction kept 5 bases outside the gene matches. The CDR3 DNA sequence: TGCGCCAGCAGCCAAAGACAGGGGTCACCCTACGAGCAGTACTTC. Residues: CASSQRQGSPYEQYF.